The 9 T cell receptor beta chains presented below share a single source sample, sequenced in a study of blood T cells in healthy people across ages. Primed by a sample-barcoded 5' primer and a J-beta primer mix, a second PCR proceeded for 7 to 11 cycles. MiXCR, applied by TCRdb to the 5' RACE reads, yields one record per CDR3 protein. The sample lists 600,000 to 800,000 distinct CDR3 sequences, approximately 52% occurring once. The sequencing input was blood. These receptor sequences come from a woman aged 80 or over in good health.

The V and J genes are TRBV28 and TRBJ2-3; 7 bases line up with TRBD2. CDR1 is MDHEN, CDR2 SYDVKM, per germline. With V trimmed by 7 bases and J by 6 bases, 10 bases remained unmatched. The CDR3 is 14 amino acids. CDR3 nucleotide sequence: TGTGCCAGCACGTCCGGGACTACAGACGATACGCAGTATTTT. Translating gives CASTSGTTDDTQYF.

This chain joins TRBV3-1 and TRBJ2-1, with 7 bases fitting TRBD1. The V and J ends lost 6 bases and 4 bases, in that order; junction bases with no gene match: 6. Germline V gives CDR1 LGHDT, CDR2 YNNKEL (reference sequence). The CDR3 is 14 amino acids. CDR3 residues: CASRGGQAYNEQFF. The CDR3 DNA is TGTGCCAGCAGAGGCGGACAGGCGTACAATGAGCAGTTCTTC.

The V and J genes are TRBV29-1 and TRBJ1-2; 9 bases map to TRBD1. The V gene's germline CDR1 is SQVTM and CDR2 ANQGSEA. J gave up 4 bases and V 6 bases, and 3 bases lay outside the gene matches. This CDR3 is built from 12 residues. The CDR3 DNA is TGCAGCGTAGAGACAGGGGGCTATGGCTACACCTTC. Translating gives CSVETGGYGYTF. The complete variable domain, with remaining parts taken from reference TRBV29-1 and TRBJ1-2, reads SAVISQKPSRDICQRGTSLTIQCQVDSQVTMMFWYRQQPGQSLTLIATANQGSEATYESGFVIDKFPISRPNLTFSTLTVSNMSPEDSSIYLCSVETGGYGYTFGSGTRLTVV.

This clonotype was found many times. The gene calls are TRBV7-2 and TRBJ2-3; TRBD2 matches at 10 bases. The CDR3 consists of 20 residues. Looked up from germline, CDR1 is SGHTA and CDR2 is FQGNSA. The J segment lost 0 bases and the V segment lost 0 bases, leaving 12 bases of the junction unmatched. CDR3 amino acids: CASSLAPGLARITSTDTQYF. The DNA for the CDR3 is TGTGCCAGCAGCTTAGCGCCGGGACTAGCGCGTATTACTAGCACAGATACGCAGTATTTT.

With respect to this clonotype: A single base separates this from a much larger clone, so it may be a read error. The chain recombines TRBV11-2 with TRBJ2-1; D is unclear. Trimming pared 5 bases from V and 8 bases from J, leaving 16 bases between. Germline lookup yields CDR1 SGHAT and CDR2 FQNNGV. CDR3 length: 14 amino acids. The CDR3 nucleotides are TGTGCCAGCAGCCCCCACCCCAAGGGCCATGAGCAGTTCTTC. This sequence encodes CASSPHPKGHEQFF.

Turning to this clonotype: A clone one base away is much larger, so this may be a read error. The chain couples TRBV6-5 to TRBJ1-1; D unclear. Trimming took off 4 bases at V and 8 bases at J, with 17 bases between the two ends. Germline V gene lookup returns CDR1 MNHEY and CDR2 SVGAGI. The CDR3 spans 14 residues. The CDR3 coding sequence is TGTGCCAGCAGTTGGGCGGTGATACGTTCCGAAGCTTTCTTT. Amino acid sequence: CASSWAVIRSEAFF.

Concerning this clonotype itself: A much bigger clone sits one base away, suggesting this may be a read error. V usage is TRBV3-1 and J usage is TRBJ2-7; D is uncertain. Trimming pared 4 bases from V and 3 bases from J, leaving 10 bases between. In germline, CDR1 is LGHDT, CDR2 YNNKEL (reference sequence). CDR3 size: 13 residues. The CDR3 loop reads CASSPPDLYEQYF. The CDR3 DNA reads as TGTGCCAGCAGCCCTCCAGACCTCTACGAGCAGTACTTC.

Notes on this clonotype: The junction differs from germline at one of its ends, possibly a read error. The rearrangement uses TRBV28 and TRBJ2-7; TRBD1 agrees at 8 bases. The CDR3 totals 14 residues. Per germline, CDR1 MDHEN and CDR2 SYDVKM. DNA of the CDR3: TGTGCCAGCAGACCGGGACAGGATGCTACTCGGAACGACTTC. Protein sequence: CASRPGQDATRNDF. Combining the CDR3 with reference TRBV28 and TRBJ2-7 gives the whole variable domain DVKVTQSSRYLVKRTGEKVFLECVQDMDHENMFWYRQDPGLGLRLIYFSYDVKMKEKGDIPEGYSVSREKKERFSLILESASTNQTSMYLCASRPGQDATRNDFGPGTRLTVT.

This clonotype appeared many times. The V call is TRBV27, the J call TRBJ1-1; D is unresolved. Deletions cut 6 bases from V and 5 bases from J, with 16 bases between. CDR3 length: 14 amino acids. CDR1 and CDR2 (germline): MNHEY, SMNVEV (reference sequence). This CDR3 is CASSNKARKTEAFF. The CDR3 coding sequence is TGTGCCAGCAGCAATAAGGCACGAAAGACTGAAGCTTTCTTT.